These T cell receptor beta chains were read from a single sample in a study of T cells after somatic rescue of genetic block. This table comes from immunoSEQ multiplex PCR, and its TCRdb copy is limited to in-frame clones, with some not included. This table has tens of thousands of clones, about 96% appearing once. Material: peripheral blood mononuclear cells (PBMCs). These receptors were collected from a child less than two years old. Each CDR3 is given with its conserved first and last residue. D genes are given only for firm matches. Not every row has a clone size; where given, it reads once, few, many or a size class.

j_call | v_call | d_call | clone_size | cdr3_nt | cdr3_aa
TRBJ1-5 | TRBV28 | . | . | TGTGCCAGCAGTTGGGGTAGCAATCAGCCCCAGCATTTT | CASSWGSNQPQHF
TRBJ1-1 | TRBV4-1 | TRBD1 | . | TGCGCCAGCAGCCAAGGGACAGGGGTGAACACTGAAGCTTTCTTT | CASSQGTGVNTEAFF
TRBJ2-7 | TRBV6-6 | . | . | TGTGCCAGCAGTTACTCCTTAGGATACGAGCAGTACTTC | CASSYSLGYEQYF
TRBJ1-2 | TRBV19 | . | . | TGTGCCAGTAGTATTGGCGGAGAAGGCTACACCTTC | CASSIGGEGYTF
TRBJ2-7 | TRBV2 | TRBD1 | . | TGTGCCAGCTCCGGGACAGGGGGCTACGAGCAGTACTTC | CASSGTGGYEQYF
TRBJ2-2 | TRBV7-2 | TRBD2 | . | TGTGCCAGCAGCTGGACTAGCGGGAACACCGGGGAGCTGTTTTTT | CASSWTSGNTGELFF
TRBJ2-3 | TRBV5-1 | TRBD2 | . | TGCGCCAGCAGCTTGGGAGGGCTAGCGGCGGATACGCAGTATTTT | CASSLGGLAADTQYF
TRBJ2-6 | TRBV30 | . | once | TGTGCCGGAAAACCGACAGGCTCTGGGGCCAACGTCCTGACTTTC | CAGKPTGSGANVLTF
TRBJ2-7 | TRBV21-1 | . | few | TGTGCCAGCAGCTACGAGCAGTACTTC | CASSYEQYF
TRBJ1-1 | TRBV27 | . | . | TGTGCCAGCGGACCCTACGCAGGGAACACTGAAGCTTTCTTT | CASGPYAGNTEAFF
TRBJ2-7 | TRBV11-2 | . | once | TGTGCCAGCGGACAGTGGAGGGGATCCTACGAGCAGTACTTC | CASGQWRGSYEQYF
TRBJ2-7 | TRBV5-4 | TRBD2 | . | TGTGCCAGCAGCCTGGGACTAGCATCCTACGAGCAGTACTTC | CASSLGLASYEQYF
TRBJ2-1 | TRBV7-3 | TRBD2 | . | TGTGCCAGCAGCCCTGGACTAGCTAGCAATGAGCAGTTCTTC | CASSPGLASNEQFF
TRBJ1-4 | TRBV19 | . | . | TGTGCCAGTAGTGAGACAGGATCTGAAAAACTGTTTTTT | CASSETGSEKLFF
TRBJ1-1 | TRBV28 | TRBD1 | . | TGTGCCAGCAGGAGACAGGGGGCTCAGAACACTGAAGCTTTCTTT | CASRRQGAQNTEAFF
TRBJ1-1 | TRBV7-3 | . | . | TGTGCCAGCAGCCGTACAGGGAACACTGAAGCTTTCTTT | CASSRTGNTEAFF
TRBJ1-6 | TRBV7-2 | . | . | TGTGCCAGCAGCTTAGAGGCTAATTCACCCCTCCACTTT | CASSLEANSPLHF
TRBJ2-7 | TRBV9 | TRBD2 | . | TGTGCCAGCAGCGTTGGGAGCGGGAGGGTCTACGAGCAGTACTTC | CASSVGSGRVYEQYF
TRBJ2-5 | TRBV27 | TRBD2 | once | TGTGCCAGCAGTTTATCCGGACTAGCCGGCGAAGAGACCCAGTACTTC | CASSLSGLAGEETQYF
TRBJ2-5 | TRBV11-3 | . | once | TGTGCCAGCAGCGCGGACAGTCCCCAGTACTTC | CASSADSPQYF
TRBJ1-1 | TRBV5-4 | . | . | TGTGCCAGCAGCTTGGGGAGGGGGGTGAACACTGAAGCTTTCTTT | CASSLGRGVNTEAFF
TRBJ2-2 | TRBV21-1 | . | . | TGTGCCAGCAGCAAACCGGGACAGGGTTTCACCGGGGAGCTGTTTTTT | CASSKPGQGFTGELFF
TRBJ2-7 | TRBV7-2 | . | . | TGTGCCAGCAGCTTATATTCCCAGGGCACCTACGAGCAGTACTTC | CASSLYSQGTYEQYF
TRBJ1-5 | TRBV7-2 | . | . | TGTGCCAGCAGCTTTAGCGACAATCAGCCCCAGCATTTT | CASSFSDNQPQHF
TRBJ1-5 | TRBV27 | TRBD1 | . | TGTGCCAGCAACCTGACAGGGACAAATCAGCCCCAGCATTTT | CASNLTGTNQPQHF
TRBJ1-2 | TRBV7-9 | . | . | TGTGCCAGCAGCTTAGGGGACCCCGGGGACTATGGCTACACCTTC | CASSLGDPGDYGYTF
TRBJ2-5 | TRBV10-3 | TRBD1 | . | TGTGCCATCAGTGAGAGGGGGACAGGGGGAGAGACCCAGTACTTC | CAISERGTGGETQYF
TRBJ2-2 | TRBV5-1 | . | . | TGCGCCAGCAGCTTGGTTGGTTTCGGGGAGCTGTTTTTT | CASSLVGFGELFF
TRBJ2-1 | TRBV9 | TRBD2 | . | TGTGCCAGCAGCGTCAATAGCGGGAGGGCCTACAATGAGCAGTTCTTC | CASSVNSGRAYNEQFF
TRBJ2-7 | TRBV5-1 | . | . | TGCGCCAGCAGCTTGGACGGGAACGAGCAGTACTTC | CASSLDGNEQYF
TRBJ2-5 | TRBV5-1 | . | . | TGCGCCAGCAGCTTGACACAAGAGACCCAGTACTTC | CASSLTQETQYF
TRBJ2-7 | TRBV28 | . | . | TGTGCCAGCAGTTTATGGGGGCGGCCTACGAGGTACTTC | CASSLWGRPTRYF
TRBJ1-1 | TRBV20-1 | . | . | TGCAGTGAGACTGAAGCTTTCTTT | CSETEAFF
TRBJ2-1 | TRBV5-1 | . | . | TGCGCCAGCAGCTTGGACTCACGGAATGAGCAGTTCTTC | CASSLDSRNEQFF
TRBJ1-1 | TRBV5-1 | . | . | TGCGCCAGCAGCTCGGGACGGGTGAACACTGAAGCTTTCTTT | CASSSGRVNTEAFF
TRBJ2-2 | TRBV6-5 | TRBD2 | . | TGTGCCAGCAGTTGGACTAGCGGGAGGGCCGGGGAGCTGTTTTTT | CASSWTSGRAGELFF
TRBJ1-1 | TRBV11-2 | . | . | TGTGCCAGCAGCTTACAGGGTTGGACTGAAGCTTTCTTT | CASSLQGWTEAFF
TRBJ2-1 | TRBV10-2 | . | . | TGCGCCAGCAGGGTTGGCGGGATTGGCTACAATGAGCAGTTCTTC | CASRVGGIGYNEQFF
TRBJ2-1 | TRBV12-5 | . | . | TGTGCTAGTGGTTTGGAAACCTGGGTATCCGAGCAGTTCTTC | CASGLETWVSEQFF
TRBJ1-1 | TRBV4-3 | . | . | TGCGCCAGCAGCCAAGACACGATGAACACTGAAGCTTTCTTT | CASSQDTMNTEAFF
TRBJ1-1 | TRBV1 | . | . | TGCACCAGCAGCCAAGTAGACAGGGCGGACACTGAAGCTTTCTTT | CTSSQVDRADTEAFF
TRBJ2-3 | TRBV29-1 | TRBD2 | . | TGCAGCGTTGAAGGACTAGCGGCTAGCACAGATACGCAGTATTTT | CSVEGLAASTDTQYF
TRBJ1-2 | TRBV6-5 | . | . | TGTGCCAGCAGTTCTACAGGGTATGGCTACACCTTC | CASSSTGYGYTF
TRBJ2-1 | TRBV19 | TRBD2 | . | TGTGCCACCCGACTAGCGGGAGAGTACAATGAGCAGTTCTTC | CATRLAGEYNEQFF
TRBJ2-5 | TRBV20-1 | TRBD1 | once | TGCAGTGCTGGACAGGGAGAGACCCAGTACTTC | CSAGQGETQYF
TRBJ2-1 | TRBV11-3 | . | . | TGTGCCAGCAGCTTATCCGGTAGCTCCTACAATGAGCAGTTCTTC | CASSLSGSSYNEQFF
TRBJ2-1 | TRBV28 | TRBD2 | . | TGTGCCAGCAGTTTGTTGACTAGCGGGGCTTACAATGAGCAGTTCTTC | CASSLLTSGAYNEQFF
TRBJ2-7 | TRBV4-1 | . | . | TGCGCCAGCAGCCAAGTTGTCGACTTTTACGAGCAGTACTTC | CASSQVVDFYEQYF
TRBJ1-1 | TRBV29-1 | . | . | TGCAGCGTTGGGGGGGGGACTCTGAACACTGAAGCTTTCTTT | CSVGGGTLNTEAFF
TRBJ1-2 | TRBV25-1 | TRBD1 | . | TGTGCCAGCAGTGGGGTCCACCAGGGGGCCGACTATGGCTACACCTTC | CASSGVHQGADYGYTF